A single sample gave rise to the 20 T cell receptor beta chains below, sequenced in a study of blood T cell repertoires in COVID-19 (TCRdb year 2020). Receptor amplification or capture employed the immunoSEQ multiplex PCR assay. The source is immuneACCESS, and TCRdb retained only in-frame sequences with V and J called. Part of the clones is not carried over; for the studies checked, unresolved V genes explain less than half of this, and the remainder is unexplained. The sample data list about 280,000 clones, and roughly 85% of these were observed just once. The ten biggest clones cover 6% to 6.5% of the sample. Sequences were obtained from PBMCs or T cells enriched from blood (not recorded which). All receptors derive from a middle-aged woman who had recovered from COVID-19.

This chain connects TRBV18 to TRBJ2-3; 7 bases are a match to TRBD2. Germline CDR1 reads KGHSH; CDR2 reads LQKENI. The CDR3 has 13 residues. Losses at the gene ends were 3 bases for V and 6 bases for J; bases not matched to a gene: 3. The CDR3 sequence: CASSPQRDDTQYF. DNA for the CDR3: TGTGCCAGCTCACCCCAGCGGGATGATACGCAGTATTTT.

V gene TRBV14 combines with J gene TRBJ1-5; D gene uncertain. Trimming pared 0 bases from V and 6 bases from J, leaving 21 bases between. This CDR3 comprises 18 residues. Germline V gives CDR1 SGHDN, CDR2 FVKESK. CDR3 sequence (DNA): TGTGCCAGCAGCCAAGATGGAGGTGAGGGCTGTCTGCGTCAGCCCCAGCATTTT. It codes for CASSQDGGEGCLRQPQHF.

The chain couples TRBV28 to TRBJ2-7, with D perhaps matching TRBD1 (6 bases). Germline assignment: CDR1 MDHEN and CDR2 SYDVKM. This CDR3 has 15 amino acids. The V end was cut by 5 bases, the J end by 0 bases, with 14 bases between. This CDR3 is CASSTDRTPSYEQYF. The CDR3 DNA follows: TGTGCCAGCAGTACCGACAGGACCCCCTCCTACGAGCAGTACTTC. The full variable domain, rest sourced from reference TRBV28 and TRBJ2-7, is DVKVTQSSRYLVKRTGEKVFLECVQDMDHENMFWYRQDPGLGLRLIYFSYDVKMKEKGDIPEGYSVSREKKERFSLILESASTNQTSMYLCASSTDRTPSYEQYFGPGTRLTVT.

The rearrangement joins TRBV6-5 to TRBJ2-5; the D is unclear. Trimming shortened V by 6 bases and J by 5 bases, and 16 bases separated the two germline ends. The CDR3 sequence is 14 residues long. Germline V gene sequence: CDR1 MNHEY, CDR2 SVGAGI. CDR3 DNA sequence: TGTGCCAGCAGCTCTAGATGGGTTCGGGAGACCCAGTACTTC. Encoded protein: CASSSRWVRETQYF.

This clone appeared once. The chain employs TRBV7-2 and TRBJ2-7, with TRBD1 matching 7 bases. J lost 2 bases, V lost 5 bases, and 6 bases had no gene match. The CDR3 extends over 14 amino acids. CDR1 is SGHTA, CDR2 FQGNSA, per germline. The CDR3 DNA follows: TGTGCCAGCAGCCCCCGACAGGGCCCCTACGAGCAGTACTTC. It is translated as CASSPRQGPYEQYF.

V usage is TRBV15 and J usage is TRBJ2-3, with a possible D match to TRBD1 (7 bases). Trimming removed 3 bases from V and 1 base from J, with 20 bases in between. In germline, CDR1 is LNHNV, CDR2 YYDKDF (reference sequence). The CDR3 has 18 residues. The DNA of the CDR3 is TGTGCCACCAGCAGGGAGGGACAGCTTCCTGGGGGCACAGATACGCAGTATTTT. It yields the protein CATSREGQLPGGTDTQYF.

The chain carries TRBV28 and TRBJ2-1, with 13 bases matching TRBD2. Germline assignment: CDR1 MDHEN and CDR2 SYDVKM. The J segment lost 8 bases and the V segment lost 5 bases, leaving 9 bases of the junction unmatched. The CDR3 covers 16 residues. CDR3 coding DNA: TGTGCCAGCAGTCCGGCACTAGCGGGAGGGCCCGATGAGCAGTTCTTC. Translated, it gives CASSPALAGGPDEQFF.

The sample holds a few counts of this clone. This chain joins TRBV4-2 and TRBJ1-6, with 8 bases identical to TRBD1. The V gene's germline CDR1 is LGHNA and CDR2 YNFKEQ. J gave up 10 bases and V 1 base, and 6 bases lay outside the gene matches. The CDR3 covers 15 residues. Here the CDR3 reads CASSQGRQGKSPLHF. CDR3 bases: TGTGCCAGCAGCCAAGGCCGACAGGGGAAATCACCCCTCCACTTT.

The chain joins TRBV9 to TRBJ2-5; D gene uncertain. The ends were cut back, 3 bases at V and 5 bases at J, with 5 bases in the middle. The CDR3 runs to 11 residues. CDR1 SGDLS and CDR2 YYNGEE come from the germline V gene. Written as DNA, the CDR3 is TGTGCCAGCAGCGATTCTGAGACCCAGTACTTC. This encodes CASSDSETQYF.

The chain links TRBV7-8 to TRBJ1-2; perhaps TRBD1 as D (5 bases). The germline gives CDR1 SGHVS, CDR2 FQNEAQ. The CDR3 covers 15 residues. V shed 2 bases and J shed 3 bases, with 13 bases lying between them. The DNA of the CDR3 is TGTGCCAGCAGCTTATTTGGGGGGAGGGACTATGGCTACACCTTC. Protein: CASSLFGGRDYGYTF.

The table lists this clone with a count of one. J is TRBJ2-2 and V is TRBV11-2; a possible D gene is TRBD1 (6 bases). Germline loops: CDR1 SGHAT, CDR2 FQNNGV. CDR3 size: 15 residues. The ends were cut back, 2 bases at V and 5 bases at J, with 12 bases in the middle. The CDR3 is CASSLTQGSTGELFF. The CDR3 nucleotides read TGTGCCAGCAGCTTAACACAGGGTAGTACCGGGGAGCTGTTTTTT.

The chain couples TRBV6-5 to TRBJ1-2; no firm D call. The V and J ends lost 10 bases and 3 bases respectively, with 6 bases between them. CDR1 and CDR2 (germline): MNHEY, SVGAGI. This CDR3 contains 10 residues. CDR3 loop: CATEDYGYTF. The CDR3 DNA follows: TGTGCCACAGAGGACTATGGCTACACCTTC.

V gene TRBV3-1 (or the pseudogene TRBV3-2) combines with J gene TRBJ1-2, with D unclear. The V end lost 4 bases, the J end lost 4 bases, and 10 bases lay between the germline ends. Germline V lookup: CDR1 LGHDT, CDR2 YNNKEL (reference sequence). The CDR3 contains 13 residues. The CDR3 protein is CASSRGQIYGYTF. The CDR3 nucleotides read TGTGCCAGCAGCCGAGGGCAGATCTATGGCTACACCTTC.

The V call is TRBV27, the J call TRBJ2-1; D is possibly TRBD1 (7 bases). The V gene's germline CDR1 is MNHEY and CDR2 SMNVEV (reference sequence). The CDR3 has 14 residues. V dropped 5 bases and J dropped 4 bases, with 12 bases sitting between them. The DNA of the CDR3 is TGTGCCAGCAGTGGGGGGACAGATTACAATGAGCAGTTCTTC. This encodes CASSGGTDYNEQFF.

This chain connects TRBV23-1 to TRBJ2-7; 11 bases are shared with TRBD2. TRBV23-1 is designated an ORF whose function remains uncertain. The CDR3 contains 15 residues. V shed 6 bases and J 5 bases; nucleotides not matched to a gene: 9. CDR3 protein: CASRSPTSGENEQYF. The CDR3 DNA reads TGCGCCAGCAGATCCCCGACTAGCGGGGAAAACGAGCAGTACTTC.

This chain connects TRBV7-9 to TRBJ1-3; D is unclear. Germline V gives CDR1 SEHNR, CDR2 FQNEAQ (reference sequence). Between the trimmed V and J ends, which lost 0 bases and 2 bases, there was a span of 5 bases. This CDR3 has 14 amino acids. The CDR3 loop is CASSLAYAGNTIYF. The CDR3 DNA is TGTGCCAGCAGCTTAGCTTATGCTGGAAACACCATATATTTT.

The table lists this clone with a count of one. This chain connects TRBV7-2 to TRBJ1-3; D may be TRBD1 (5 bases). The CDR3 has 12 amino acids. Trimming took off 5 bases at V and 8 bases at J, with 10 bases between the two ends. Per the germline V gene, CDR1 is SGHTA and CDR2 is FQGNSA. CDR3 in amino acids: CASSADRDTIYF. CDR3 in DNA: TGTGCCAGCAGCGCAGACAGAGACACCATATATTTT. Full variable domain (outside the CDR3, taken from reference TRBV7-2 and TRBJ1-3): GAGVSQSPSNKVTEKGKDVELRCDPISGHTALYWYRQSLGQGLEFLIYFQGNSAPDKSGLPSDRFSAERTGGSVSTLTIQRTQQEDSAVYLCASSADRDTIYFGEGSWLTVV.

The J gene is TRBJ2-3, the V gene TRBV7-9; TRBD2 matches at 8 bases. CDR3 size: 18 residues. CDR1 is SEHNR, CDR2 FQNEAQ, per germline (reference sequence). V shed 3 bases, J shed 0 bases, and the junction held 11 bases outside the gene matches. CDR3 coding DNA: TGTGCCAGCAGCTTTATGGCTAGCGGGCGTCCTAGCACAGATACGCAGTATTTT. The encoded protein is CASSFMASGRPSTDTQYF.

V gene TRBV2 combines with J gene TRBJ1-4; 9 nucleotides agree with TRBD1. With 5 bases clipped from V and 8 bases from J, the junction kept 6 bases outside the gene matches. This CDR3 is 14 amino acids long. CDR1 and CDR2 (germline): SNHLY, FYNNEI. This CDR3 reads CASSRQGVKEKLFF. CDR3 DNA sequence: TGTGCCAGCAGTAGACAGGGGGTGAAGGAAAAACTGTTTTTT.

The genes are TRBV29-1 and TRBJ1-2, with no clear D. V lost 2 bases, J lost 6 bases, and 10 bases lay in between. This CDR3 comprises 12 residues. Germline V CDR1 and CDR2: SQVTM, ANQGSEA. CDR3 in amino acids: CSVEPPEDGYTF. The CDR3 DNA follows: TGCAGCGTTGAACCCCCTGAGGATGGCTACACCTTC.